The present T cell receptor (beta chain) was sequenced within a study of blood T cell repertoires in COVID-19. On the study more broadly: Sites in the United States, Italy and Spain provided acute and convalescent COVID-19 samples.

Profiled with immunoSEQ multiplex PCR; TCRdb holds only in-frame clones, not every one. The sample comprises about 140,000 clones, around 88% of which are singletons, and 1.5% rests with the top ten. The sequenced material came from peripheral blood. This clonotype was obtained from an older woman with acute or convalescent COVID-19.

As DNA, the CDR3 is TGTGCCAGCAGCCCAGCCAAGGGACTAGCGGGGGAGACAGATACGCAGTATTTT. Translated, it gives CASSPAKGLAGETDTQYF. The chain links TRBV5-5 to TRBJ2-3, with 14 positions matching TRBD2. Germline V gene data show CDR1 as SGHKS and CDR2 as YYEKEE (reference sequence). The CDR3 has 18 amino acids. V shed 4 bases, J shed 3 bases, and the junction held 10 bases outside the gene matches.